This T cell receptor beta chain was sequenced for a study of blood T cell repertoires in COVID-19. Germline CDR1 reads MNHEY; CDR2 reads SVGAGI. The CDR3 extends over 15 amino acids. V was shortened by 3 bases and J by 5 bases, with 14 bases between the two germline ends. Method: immunoSEQ multiplex PCR; TCRdb's copy keeps in-frame clones and lacks some. Of more than 55,000 clones in the sample, over 65% were seen once. The receptor's source is an elderly man with active or convalescent COVID-19. This chain uses TRBV6-5 with TRBJ1-5; D is possibly TRBD1 (5 bases). The sequenced material came from peripheral blood. The CDR3 sequence is CASSYSGQGDQPQHF. DNA of the CDR3: TGTGCCAGCAGTTATTCCGGACAAGGGGATCAGCCCCAGCATTTT.